The TCR beta chain described here comes from a study of shared clonotypes between healthy human individuals. About the research overall: Every donor yielded three CD4 naive, three CD4 memory, two CD8 naive and one CD8 memory plate. Overall study findings and caveats: It was the non-shared clonotypes that had lower generation probabilities than clonotypes shared by all four donors.

About this clone itself: What it binds is unknown.

Healthy and HIV-negative, the adult donors had no recent acute infections or vaccinations. Per the study methods: ImmunoSEQ gave junction-only sequences without quality scores, so filtering differed. The protocol was immunoSEQ multiplex PCR, while the TCRdb copy is restricted to in-frame clones and leaves out a portion. V and J calls and clone size are those listed in that table; D and trimming were worked out from the DNA. Among roughly 2.5 million clones listed, over 85% were seen once. The CDR3 is 14 residues long. The germline gives CDR1 SGHRS, CDR2 YFSETQ. V gave up 4 bases and J gave up 3 bases, with 13 bases separating them.

Sequenced input: naive CD4+ T cells sorted from blood. Regarding subset: CD45RA+ positively selected. This sequence joins TRBV5-1 and TRBJ2-5; D perhaps matches TRBD2 (5 bases). The receptor's source is a man aged 18-30 years in good health. Written as DNA, the CDR3 is TGCGCCAGCAGCCCAAGCGGATCCGAAGAGACCCAGTACTTC. It yields the protein CASSPSGSEETQYF.